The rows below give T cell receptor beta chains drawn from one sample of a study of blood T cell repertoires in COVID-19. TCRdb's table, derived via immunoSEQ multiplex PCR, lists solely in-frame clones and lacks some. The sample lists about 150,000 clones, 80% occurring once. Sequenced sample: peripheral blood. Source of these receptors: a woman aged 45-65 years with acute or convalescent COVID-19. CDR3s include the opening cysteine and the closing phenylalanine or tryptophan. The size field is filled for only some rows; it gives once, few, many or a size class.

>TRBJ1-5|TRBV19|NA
CASSPPEAGQPQHF
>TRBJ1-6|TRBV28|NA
CASSLGTPIHSPLHF
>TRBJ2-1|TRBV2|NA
CASSKLVSYNEQFF
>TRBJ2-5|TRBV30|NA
CAWSAGTSGGETQYF
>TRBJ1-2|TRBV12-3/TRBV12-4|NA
CASSTNYGYTF
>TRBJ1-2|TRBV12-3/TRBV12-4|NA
CASTTGGHGYTF
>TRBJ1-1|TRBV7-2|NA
CASSVQGSTEAFF
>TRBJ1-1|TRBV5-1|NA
CASSLLSLNTEAFF
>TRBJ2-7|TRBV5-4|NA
CASSFGGSGSSYEQYF
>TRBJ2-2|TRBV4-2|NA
CASSQGTGGTLVSGELFF
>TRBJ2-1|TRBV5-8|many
CASSPGSRPGDEQFF
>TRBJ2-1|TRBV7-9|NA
CASSLDLYREQFF
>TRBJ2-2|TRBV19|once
CASRAGGATGELFF
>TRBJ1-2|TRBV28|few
CASIDSSRVNYGYTF
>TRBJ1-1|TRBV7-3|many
CASSAGNTEAFF
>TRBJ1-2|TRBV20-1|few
CSARHSNGYTF
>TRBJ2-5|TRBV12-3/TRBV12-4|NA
CASSAGDQETQYF
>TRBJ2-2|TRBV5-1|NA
CASSTQGGGTGELFF
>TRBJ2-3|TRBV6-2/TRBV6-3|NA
CASSWTDVPDTQYF
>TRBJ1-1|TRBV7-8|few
CASNHPGRNTEAFF
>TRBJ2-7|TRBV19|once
CASEDRVAYEQYF
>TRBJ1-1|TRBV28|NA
CASSPPPQGARTEAFF
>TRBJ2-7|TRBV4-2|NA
CASSQEGQGRYEQYF
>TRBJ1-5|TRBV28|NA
CASSQYQPQHF
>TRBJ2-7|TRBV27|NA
CASRSNLFYEQYF
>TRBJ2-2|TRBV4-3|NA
CASSLSQVTGTTGELFF
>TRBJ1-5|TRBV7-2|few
CASSLASGTGGAPTGPHQPQHF
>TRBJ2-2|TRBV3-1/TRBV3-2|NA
CASKTSGAEELFF
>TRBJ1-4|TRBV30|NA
CAWGRVHEKLFF
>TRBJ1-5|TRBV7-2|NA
CASSPRTGGFSQPQHF
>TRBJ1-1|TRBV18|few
CASSPGGDTEAFF
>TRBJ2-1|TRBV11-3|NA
CASSLGLAGSEQFF
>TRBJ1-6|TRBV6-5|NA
CASKLQGPYNSPLHF
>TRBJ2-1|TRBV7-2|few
CASSLFGLAGGRDEQFF
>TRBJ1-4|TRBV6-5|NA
CASRTTGLTNEKLFF
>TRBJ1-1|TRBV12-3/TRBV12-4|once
CASSFTGNTEAFF